This is a list of T cell receptor beta chains from one sample in a study of cytomegalovirus exposure and HLA in healthy donors. Clones were sequenced by immunoSEQ multiplex PCR, and TCRdb holds only the in-frame ones, with some missing. This table has about 76,000 clones, 55% to 85% appearing once. Sequencing was done on a sample of PBMCs. The source of these receptors is a woman between 35 and 50 years old in good health and CMV-seropositive. CDR3s include the opening cysteine and the closing phenylalanine or tryptophan. The D gene is left open where the match is weak. Size is omitted from some rows. Given values are once, few, many or a class for expanded clones.

d_call	j_call	clone_size	v_call	cdr3_nt	cdr3_aa
-	TRBJ1-1	few	TRBV4-1	TGCGCCAGCAGCCAAACCCAGGGCGGTAACACTGAAGCTTTCTTT	CASSQTQGGNTEAFF
TRBD1	TRBJ1-3	-	TRBV9	TGTGCCAGCAGCGTAGGCCTGGGCATAGACAGGGGCTCTGGAAACACCATATATTTT	CASSVGLGIDRGSGNTIYF
-	TRBJ2-5	-	TRBV7-2	TGTGCCAGCAGCTTTCAGTACCAAGAGACCCAGTACTTC	CASSFQYQETQYF
-	TRBJ1-2	few	TRBV7-9	TGTGCCAGCAGCTTAGGAGGCGGGAACTATGGCTACACCTTC	CASSLGGGNYGYTF
-	TRBJ1-3	-	TRBV30	TGTGCCTGGAGTCCCTCCGGGACTGCGCCGAACACCATATATTTT	CAWSPSGTAPNTIYF
-	TRBJ2-7	-	TRBV7-9	TGTGCCAGCAGTCCCATGCGGGATTATGGCGGCGAGCAGTACTTC	CASSPMRDYGGEQYF
-	TRBJ1-2	once	TRBV5-8	TGTGCCAGCTACGGTCTGAGGGGGGGCTCAGGTGGCTACACCTTC	CASYGLRGGSGGYTF
-	TRBJ1-5	-	TRBV6-1	TGTGCCAGCAGCTACGGGTCCGATCAGCCCCAGCATTTT	CASSYGSDQPQHF
-	TRBJ2-7	once	TRBV9	TGTGCCAGCAGCGCGCAACAGGGCTCCGAGCAGTACTTC	CASSAQQGSEQYF
TRBD2	TRBJ2-1	-	TRBV5-8	TGTGCCAGCAGGAAGAGAGCGGGAGAACCACACAATGAGCAGTTCTTC	CASRKRAGEPHNEQFF
-	TRBJ2-1	-	TRBV14	TGTGCCAGCAGCCAGAGACAGGAGCCCTACAATGAGCAGTTCTTC	CASSQRQEPYNEQFF
TRBD1	TRBJ1-3	-	TRBV10-1	TGCGCCAGCAGTGAAGAGGGACAGGCAAAGGCCGGAAACACCATATATTTT	CASSEEGQAKAGNTIYF
-	TRBJ2-3	-	TRBV29-1	TGCAGCTATTTCTGGGGGCCAGATACGCAGTATTTT	CSYFWGPDTQYF
TRBD1	TRBJ1-1	-	TRBV5-5	TGTGCCAGCAGCAGGGGACAGGGGGCCTCTGAAGCTTTCTTT	CASSRGQGASEAFF
-	TRBJ1-4	-	TRBV20-1	TGCAGTGCCCCCAGGATCGAAAAACTGTTTTTT	CSAPRIEKLFF
-	TRBJ1-5	-	TRBV30	TGTGCCTGGAGTGTGGGAGAAGCATACCAGCCCCAGCATTTT	CAWSVGEAYQPQHF
TRBD2	TRBJ2-3	-	TRBV4-3	TGCGCCAGCAGCCCTCGAGCGGGGGGGTACACAGATACGCAGTATTTT	CASSPRAGGYTDTQYF
TRBD2	TRBJ2-1	-	TRBV4-1	TGCGCCAGCAGCCAAGAATTTGGCGGGAGGCCTTACAATGAGCAGTTCTTC	CASSQEFGGRPYNEQFF
TRBD1	TRBJ2-7	few	TRBV5-5	TGTGCCAGCAGACAGGGACAGGGCTATGGCGAGCAGTACTTC	CASRQGQGYGEQYF
TRBD2	TRBJ2-5	-	TRBV7-2	TGTGCCAGCAGCTACGGACTAGCGGGGGGGAGGGAGACCCAGTACTTC	CASSYGLAGGRETQYF
-	TRBJ2-7	-	TRBV5-1	TGCGCCAGCAGCGCCGGCTCCTACGAGCAGTACTTC	CASSAGSYEQYF
TRBD1	TRBJ2-3	-	TRBV7-2	TGTGCCAGCAGCTCACAGGGGTCCGCAGATACGCAGTATTTT	CASSSQGSADTQYF
-	TRBJ2-6	-	TRBV30	TGTGCCTGGAGTGTTCCAGGGGCTGGGGGGGCCAACGTCCTGACTTTC	CAWSVPGAGGANVLTF
TRBD1	TRBJ1-1	-	TRBV11-2	TGTGCCAGCAGACCTGTACAGGGGGCGTTGACTGAAGCTTTCTTT	CASRPVQGALTEAFF
-	TRBJ2-5	-	TRBV5-6	TGTGCCAGCAGCTTTAGGGGACTGATACAAGAGACCCAGTACTTC	CASSFRGLIQETQYF
TRBD1	TRBJ1-1	-	TRBV6-4	TGTGCCAGCAGTGCGGGACCCTTAGACAGGGCGACTTTCTTT	CASSAGPLDRATFF
TRBD2	TRBJ2-2	-	TRBV7-2	TGTGCCAGCAGCCGGGACTATCTTACCGGGGAGCTGTTTTTT	CASSRDYLTGELFF
-	TRBJ2-7	-	TRBV23-1	TGCGCCAGCTCGGGACAACCCTACGAGCAGTACTTC	CASSGQPYEQYF
-	TRBJ2-3	-	TRBV30	TGTGCCTGGAACCCAGGGTCAGTAGATACGCAGTATTTT	CAWNPGSVDTQYF
TRBD1	TRBJ2-7	-	TRBV7-6	TGTGCCAGCAGCCTAAACGCCGGGACAGGGGGTAACGAGCAGTACTTC	CASSLNAGTGGNEQYF
TRBD1	TRBJ1-3	-	TRBV6-6	TGTGCCAGCAGTTACCGGACAGGGCCTGGAAACACCATATATTTT	CASSYRTGPGNTIYF
TRBD1	TRBJ1-1	many	TRBV10-2	TGCGCCAGCACCATACAGGGGATGAACACTGAAGCTTTCTTT	CASTIQGMNTEAFF
TRBD2	TRBJ2-7	-	TRBV6-5	TGTGCCACCCTAATAACACAGCGGGAGGGGGTCGAGCAGTACTTC	CATLITQREGVEQYF
-	TRBJ2-2	medium-sized	TRBV6-5	TGTGCCAGCAGTTGGGGCGCGAACACCGGGGAGCTGTTTTTT	CASSWGANTGELFF
TRBD1	TRBJ1-1	few	TRBV5-1	TGCGCCAGCAGCCCCGGACAGGGGATACCCCAAGCTTTCTTT	CASSPGQGIPQAFF
TRBD2	TRBJ2-3	-	TRBV4-2	TGTGCCAGCAGCCAAGTTAGCGGGAGCACAGATACGCAGTATTTT	CASSQVSGSTDTQYF
TRBD2	TRBJ2-5	-	TRBV5-1	TGCGCCAGCAGCTTGGCCACTAGCGGGGGGGCCGAGACCCAGTACTTC	CASSLATSGGAETQYF
-	TRBJ1-4	-	TRBV6-6	TGTGCCAGCAGTTACAACAGGGAGACAACTAATGAAAAACTGTTTTTT	CASSYNRETTNEKLFF
-	TRBJ1-2	-	TRBV29-1	TGCAGCGTTGACCACGCCGGTGGCTACACCTTC	CSVDHAGGYTF
TRBD2	TRBJ2-5	few	TRBV9	TGTGCCAGCAGCGTCCTCGATGCGGGGGGAACCCAGTACTTC	CASSVLDAGGTQYF
-	TRBJ1-5	-	TRBV18	TGTGCCAGCTCACCGTTGGGGGGGCATGAGCCCCAGCATTTT	CASSPLGGHEPQHF
TRBD1	TRBJ1-6	-	TRBV7-9	TGTGCCAGCAGCATAAGGGACAGGGCCGGGCATTCACCCCTCCACTTT	CASSIRDRAGHSPLHF
TRBD1	TRBJ1-2	-	TRBV28	TGTGCCAGCAATAGACAGGGGAAATATGGCTACACCTTC	CASNRQGKYGYTF
TRBD1	TRBJ2-5	few	TRBV18	TGTGCCAGCTCGCGGACAGGGTTGTGGGAGACCCAGTACTTC	CASSRTGLWETQYF
TRBD1	TRBJ1-4	few	TRBV19	TGTGCCAGTAGCACGGGACAGTCGAATGAAAAACTGTTTTTT	CASSTGQSNEKLFF
-	TRBJ1-4	-	TRBV5-8	TGTGCCAGCAGCCACACACAGACCGGGACTCCCAATTCGGGGGAAAAACTGTTTTTT	CASSHTQTGTPNSGEKLFF
-	TRBJ2-3	once	TRBV7-9	TGTGCCAGCAGCTTGCTAGCTGATACGCAGTATTTT	CASSLLADTQYF
TRBD1	TRBJ1-1	-	TRBV28	TGTGCCAGCCTGGCAGGGGGTAGACGCGAAGCTTTCTTT	CASLAGGRREAFF
-	TRBJ2-5	-	TRBV19	TGTGCCAGTGCCCCAAAACAACGAGAGACCCAGTACTTC	CASAPKQRETQYF
TRBD1	TRBJ1-1	few	TRBV7-9	TGTGCCAGCAGCTTTCAGGGGGGCACTGAAGCTTTCTTT	CASSFQGGTEAFF
TRBD2	TRBJ2-2	-	TRBV7-7	TGTGCTAGCAGCCCCTTAGCGGGGGGGAACACCGGGGAGCTGTTTTTT	CASSPLAGGNTGELFF
-	TRBJ2-1	-	TRBV25-1	TGTGCCAGCAACCTCTGGTCCGGTGACAATGAGCAGTTCTTC	CASNLWSGDNEQFF
TRBD1	TRBJ1-1	-	TRBV7-8	TGTGCCAGCAGCTCACCTTACAGGGGGGAAGCTTTCTTT	CASSSPYRGEAFF
TRBD1	TRBJ1-3	-	TRBV6-4	TGTGCCAGCAGTGATTCCGGGACAGGGGGGTATTGGTCTGGAAACACCATATATTTT	CASSDSGTGGYWSGNTIYF
-	TRBJ1-1	-	TRBV20-1	TGCAGTGCTTATGACATCCCTTTCGCTTTCTTT	CSAYDIPFAFF